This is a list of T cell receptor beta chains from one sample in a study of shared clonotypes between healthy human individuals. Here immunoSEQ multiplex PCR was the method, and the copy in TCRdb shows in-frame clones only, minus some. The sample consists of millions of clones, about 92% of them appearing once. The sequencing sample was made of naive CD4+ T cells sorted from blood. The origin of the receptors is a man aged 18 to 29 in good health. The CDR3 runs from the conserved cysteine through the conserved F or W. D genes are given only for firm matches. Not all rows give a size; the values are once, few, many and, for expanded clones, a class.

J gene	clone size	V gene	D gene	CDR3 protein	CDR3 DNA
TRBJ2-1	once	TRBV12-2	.	CASRPGLAGVGTYNEQFF	TGTGCAAGTCGCCCGGGACTAGCGGGAGTGGGTACCTACAATGAGCAGTTCTTC
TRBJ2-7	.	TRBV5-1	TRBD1	CASSTGQGLLYEQYF	TGCGCCAGCAGCACTGGACAGGGGTTGCTCTACGAGCAGTACTTC
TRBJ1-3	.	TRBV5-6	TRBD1	CASSLMTGGPPSGNTIYF	TGTGCCAGCAGCTTAATGACAGGGGGACCTCCCTCTGGAAACACCATATATTTT
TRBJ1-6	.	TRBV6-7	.	CASSYALVRGLVSPLHF	TGTGCCAGCAGTTACGCACTGGTTCGGGGCTTGGTTTCACCCCTCCACTTT
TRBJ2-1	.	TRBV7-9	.	CASSFPFGGINEQFF	TGTGCCAGCAGCTTTCCCTTTGGGGGGATAAATGAGCAGTTCTTC
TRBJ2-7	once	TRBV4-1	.	CASSQDETVSYEQYF	TGCGCCAGCAGCCAAGATGAGACGGTTAGCTACGAGCAGTACTTC
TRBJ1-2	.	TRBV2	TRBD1	CASTTGGGYTF	TGTGCCAGCACTACAGGGGGGGGCTACACCTTC
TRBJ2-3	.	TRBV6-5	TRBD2	CASSYSWGGDTQYF	TGTGCCAGCAGTTACTCTTGGGGGGGGGATACGCAGTATTTT
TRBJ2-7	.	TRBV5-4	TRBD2	CASSLMLAGEQYF	TGTGCCAGCAGCTTGATGCTAGCGGGGGAGCAGTACTTC
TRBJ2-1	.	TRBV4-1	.	CASARTESSYNEQFF	TGCGCCAGCGCCCGGACAGAAAGCTCCTACAATGAGCAGTTCTTC
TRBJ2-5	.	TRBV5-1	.	CASSLVPGPQETQYF	TGCGCCAGCAGCTTGGTTCCTGGACCCCAAGAGACCCAGTACTTC
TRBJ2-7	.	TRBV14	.	CASSQESFFEQYF	TGTGCCAGCAGCCAAGAAAGTTTCTTCGAGCAGTACTTC
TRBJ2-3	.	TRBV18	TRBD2	CASSPLSPLASGLGLAQYF	TGTGCCAGCTCACCCCTTTCCCCTCTGGCTAGCGGCCTGGGGCTTGCGCAGTATTTT
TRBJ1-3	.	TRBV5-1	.	CASSPGQSSGNTIYF	TGCGCCAGCAGTCCCGGACAGTCCTCTGGAAACACCATATATTTT
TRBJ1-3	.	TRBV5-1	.	CASSLGQGWDTIYF	TGCGCCAGCAGCCTCGGACAAGGCTGGGACACCATATATTTT
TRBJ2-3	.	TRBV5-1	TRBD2	CASSGGSSDTQYF	TGCGCCAGCAGCGGCGGGAGTTCGGATACGCAGTATTTT
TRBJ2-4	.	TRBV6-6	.	CASSTRVGDKNIQYF	TGTGCCAGCAGTACCAGGGTGGGGGACAAAAACATTCAGTACTTC
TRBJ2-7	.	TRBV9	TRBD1	CASSARDRAGNSYEQYF	TGTGCCAGCAGCGCTCGGGACAGGGCTGGTAACTCCTACGAGCAGTACTTC
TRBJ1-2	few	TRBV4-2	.	CASSQFLRARGNGYTF	TGTGCCAGCAGCCAATTTCTTCGGGCCCGGGGGAATGGCTACACCTTC
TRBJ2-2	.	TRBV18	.	CASSPNGGFGGELFF	TGTGCCAGCTCACCAAACGGGGGCTTCGGCGGGGAGCTGTTTTTT
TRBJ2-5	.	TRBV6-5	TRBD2	CASSYSGGSRETQYF	TGTGCCAGCAGTTATAGCGGGGGGTCTCGGGAGACCCAGTACTTC
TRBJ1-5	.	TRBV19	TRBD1	CASSDRVSNQPQHF	TGTGCCAGTAGTGACAGGGTTAGCAATCAGCCCCAGCATTTT
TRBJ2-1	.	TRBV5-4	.	CASSFHRAPMSNEQFF	TGTGCCAGCAGCTTCCACAGGGCCCCAATGTCGAATGAGCAGTTCTTC
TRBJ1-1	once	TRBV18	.	CASSPPVGGPNTEAFF	TGTGCCAGCTCACCACCGGTGGGCGGACCGAACACTGAAGCTTTCTTT
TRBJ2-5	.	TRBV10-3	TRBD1	CAISGQGEETQYF	TGTGCCATCAGTGGACAGGGAGAAGAGACCCAGTACTTC
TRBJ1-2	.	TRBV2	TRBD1	CASSEGGRGDGYTF	TGTGCCAGCAGTGAAGGTGGCAGGGGGGATGGCTACACCTTC
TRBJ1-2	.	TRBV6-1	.	CASNPTGSNYGYTF	TGTGCCAGCAATCCGACAGGATCTAACTATGGCTACACCTTC
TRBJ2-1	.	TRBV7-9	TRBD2	CASSLATERGFQFF	TGTGCCAGCAGCTTAGCAACCGAGCGGGGGTTCCAGTTCTTC
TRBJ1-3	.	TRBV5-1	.	CASSLSGTFSGNTIYF	TGCGCCAGCAGCTTAAGCGGGACATTCTCTGGAAACACCATATATTTT
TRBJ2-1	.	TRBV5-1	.	CASRQGRGYNEQFF	TGCGCCAGCAGGCAGGGTAGGGGCTACAATGAGCAGTTCTTC
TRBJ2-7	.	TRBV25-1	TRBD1	CASSPGGRDEQYF	TGTGCCAGCAGCCCAGGGGGCAGGGACGAGCAGTACTTC
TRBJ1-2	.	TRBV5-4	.	CASSEGTGYYGYTF	TGTGCCAGCAGCGAAGGGACCGGATACTATGGCTACACCTTC
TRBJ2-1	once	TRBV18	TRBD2	CASSKGLAPDEQFF	TGTGCCAGCTCCAAAGGACTAGCTCCGGATGAGCAGTTCTTC
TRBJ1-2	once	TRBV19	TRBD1	CASSMNLQGRGANGYTF	TGTGCCAGTAGTATGAACTTACAGGGGAGAGGGGCGAATGGCTACACCTTC
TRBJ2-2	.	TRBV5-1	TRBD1	CASSLTGGSSSTGELFF	TGCGCCAGCTCTTTGACAGGGGGCTCTAGTAGCACCGGGGAGCTGTTTTTT
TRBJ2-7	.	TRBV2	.	CASSIQGYEQYF	TGTGCCAGCAGTATACAGGGTTACGAGCAGTACTTC
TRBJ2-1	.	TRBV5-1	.	CASSLVGASSYNEQFF	TGCGCCAGCAGCTTGGTTGGGGCGAGCTCCTACAATGAGCAGTTCTTC
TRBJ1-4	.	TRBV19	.	CASNRMPATNEKLFF	TGTGCCAGTAATCGGATGCCTGCAACTAATGAAAAACTGTTTTTT
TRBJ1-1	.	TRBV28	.	CASSGPGMNTEAFF	TGTGCCAGCAGTGGGCCGGGGATGAACACTGAAGCTTTCTTT
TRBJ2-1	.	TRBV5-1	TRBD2	CASSLTSGRAGNEQFF	TGCGCCAGCAGCTTGACTAGCGGGAGGGCCGGCAATGAGCAGTTCTTC
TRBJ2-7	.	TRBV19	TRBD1	CATRGQVRPYEQYF	TGTGCCACTAGAGGACAGGTGAGACCCTACGAGCAGTACTTC
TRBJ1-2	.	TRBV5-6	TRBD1	CASSPDRGYGYTF	TGTGCCAGCAGCCCGGACAGGGGCTATGGCTACACCTTC
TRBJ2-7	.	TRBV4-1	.	CASSQDWGGWRVGKGYEQYF	TGCGCCAGCAGCCAAGATTGGGGAGGTTGGAGAGTTGGGAAGGGGTACGAGCAGTACTTC
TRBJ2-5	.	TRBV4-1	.	CASSQVHSQETQYF	TGCGCCAGCAGCCAAGTGCACTCCCAAGAGACCCAGTACTTC
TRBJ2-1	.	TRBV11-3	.	CASSLVRSGEQFF	TGTGCCAGCAGCTTAGTCCGTTCGGGTGAGCAGTTCTTC
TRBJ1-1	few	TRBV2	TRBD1	CASRDRTANTEAFF	TGTGCCAGCAGGGACAGGACAGCGAACACTGAAGCTTTCTTT
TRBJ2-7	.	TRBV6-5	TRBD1	CASSYTTGGWNEQYF	TGTGCCAGCAGTTACACAACAGGGGGTTGGAACGAGCAGTACTTC
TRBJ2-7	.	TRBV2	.	CASSPVMGYEQYF	TGTGCCAGCAGTCCAGTTATGGGGTACGAGCAGTACTTC
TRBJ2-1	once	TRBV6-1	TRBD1	CASRSGQGRFDEQFF	TGTGCCAGCAGGTCGGGACAGGGGCGGTTTGATGAGCAGTTCTTC
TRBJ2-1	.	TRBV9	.	CASSRRPYNEQFF	TGTGCCAGCAGCCGCAGACCCTACAATGAGCAGTTCTTC
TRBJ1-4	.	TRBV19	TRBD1	CASSPQTGTNEKLFF	TGTGCCAGTAGTCCCCAGACAGGGACTAATGAAAAACTGTTTTTT
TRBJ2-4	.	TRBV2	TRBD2	CASRTPGLAGGAKNIQYF	TGTGCCAGCAGAACCCCGGGACTAGCGGGAGGAGCCAAAAACATTCAGTACTTC
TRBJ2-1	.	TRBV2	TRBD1	CAGSGTGSYNEQFF	TGTGCCGGCTCCGGGACAGGCTCCTACAATGAGCAGTTCTTC
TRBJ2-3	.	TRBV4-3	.	CASSPYRTGTDTQYF	TGCGCCAGCAGCCCCTACCGGACAGGCACAGATACGCAGTATTTT
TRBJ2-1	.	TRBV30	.	CASDRDQRAGEEQFF	TGTGCCTCCGATCGGGACCAACGAGCAGGGGAAGAGCAGTTCTTC
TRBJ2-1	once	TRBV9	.	CASSVRPTPNEQFF	TGTGCCAGCAGCGTCAGACCGACCCCCAATGAGCAGTTCTTC
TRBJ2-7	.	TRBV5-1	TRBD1	CASSLAPGTGYEQYF	TGCGCCAGCAGCTTGGCCCCCGGGACAGGCTACGAGCAGTACTTC